Following are 16 T cell receptor beta chains from one sample sequenced in a study of control samples from healthy donors and cancer patients. The data were produced by immunoSEQ multiplex PCR, yet TCRdb's version contains in-frame clones alone and is incomplete. The sample yields 150,000 to 200,000 clones, approximately 90% seen once. Sequencing input: blood. The receptors come from a man in his thirties or forties in good health.

The chain recombines TRBV9 with TRBJ2-2, with 7 bases that match TRBD1. The V segment lost 4 bases and the J segment 2 bases; nucleotides outside the gene matches: 5. Germline V gene lookup returns CDR1 SGDLS and CDR2 YYNGEE. The CDR3 has 15 amino acids. CDR3 nucleotide sequence: TGTGCCAGCAGCCTAGACAGGGTTAACACCGGGGAGCTGTTTTTT. Protein sequence: CASSLDRVNTGELFF.

The V and J genes are TRBV7-2 and TRBJ1-4; TRBD1 is a possible D gene (6 bases). Germline CDR1 and CDR2: SGHTA and FQGNSA. The CDR3 has 15 residues. V was cut by 5 bases and J by 8 bases, with 18 bases left in between. CDR3 bases: TGTGCCAGCAGCCTAGGCTCGGGGGCGGGGGAAAAACTGTTTTTT. This encodes CASSLGSGAGEKLFF.

The chain links TRBV5-1 to TRBJ2-7, with 7 positions matching TRBD2. The trim removed 4 bases at V and 7 bases at J, leaving 14 bases unmatched. Germline-derived CDR1 and CDR2 are SGHRS and YFSETQ. This CDR3 spans 15 amino acids. Here the CDR3 reads CASSPTAGRLGEQYF. DNA of the CDR3: TGCGCCAGCAGCCCGACAGCGGGGAGGTTGGGGGAGCAGTACTTC. The full variable domain, its missing parts supplied by reference TRBV5-1 and TRBJ2-7, is KAGVTQTPRYLIKTRGQQVTLSCSPISGHRSVSWYQQTPGQGLQFLFEYFSETQRNKGNFPGRFSGRQFSNSRSEMNVSTLELGDSALYLCASSPTAGRLGEQYFGPGTRLTVT.

The genes are TRBV24-1 and TRBJ2-7, with 7 positions matching TRBD1. V lost 4 bases and J lost 3; bases outside the gene matches: 2. This CDR3 comprises 13 residues. Germline loops: CDR1 KGHDR, CDR2 SFDVKD. Written as DNA, the CDR3 is TGTGCCACCAGTGACGACAGGGTCTACGAGCAGTACTTC. Its protein product is CATSDDRVYEQYF.

V usage is TRBV21-1 and J usage is TRBJ2-2; the table's D call of TRBD2 was not tested on the DNA. TRBV21-1 is noted as a pseudogene. The CDR3 consists of 15 residues. CDR3 coding DNA: TGTGCCAGCAGCCCCAGAGGTTCTAGAACCGGGGAGCTGTTTTTT. Its protein product is CASSPRGSRTGELFF.

This rearrangement joins TRBV6-2 or TRBV6-3 to TRBJ2-5, with 10 bases lining up with TRBD2. Germline trimming cut 7 bases from V and 2 bases from J; bases unmatched to any gene: 7. The CDR3 extends over 15 amino acids. From germline, CDR1 is MNHEY and CDR2 SVGEGT. The CDR3 region is CASTPGLASQETQYF. In nucleotides, the CDR3 is TGTGCCAGCACCCCGGGACTAGCGTCTCAAGAGACCCAGTACTTC.

The V call is TRBV9, the J call TRBJ2-1, with 7 positions matching TRBD1. The CDR3 extends over 13 amino acids. The germline V gene encodes CDR1 SGDLS and CDR2 YYNGEE. Trimming took 3 bases from V and 6 from J; bases not matched to a gene: 3. The CDR3 nucleotides are TGTGCCAGCAGCGCCCGGGACAGCAATGAGCAGTTCTTC. Translation gives CASSARDSNEQFF.

On this clone itself: Relative to the germline gene, one junction end is altered; a read error may explain this. V gene TRBV15 combines with J gene TRBJ2-1; 8 bases fit TRBD1. The CDR3 has 14 amino acids. The germline CDR1 and CDR2 sequences are LNHNV and YYDKDF (reference sequence). Written as DNA, the CDR3 is TGTGCCACCAGCGGAGAACAGGGGGGATATGAGCAGTTCTTC. This gives the protein CATSGEQGGYEQFF.

CDR3 amino acids: CAIPGSGNGELFF. The CDR3 region has the DNA TGTGCCATCCCAGGGTCAGGAAATGGAGAGCTGTTTTTT. The rearrangement uses TRBV2 and TRBJ2-2, with D possibly being TRBD1 (5 bases). Looked up from germline, CDR1 is SNHLY and CDR2 is FYNNEI. CDR3 length: 13 amino acids. V was shortened by 10 bases and J by 11 bases, with 20 bases between the two germline ends.

V and J are TRBV20-1 and TRBJ2-5; no clear D gene. CDR3 size: 15 residues. Trimming took off 3 bases at V and 6 bases at J, with 20 bases between the two ends. Germline-derived CDR1 and CDR2 are DFQATT and SNEGSKA (reference sequence). For the CDR3, the DNA is TGCAGTGCTAGTGGCTTCACGGCACCTTGGAAGACCCAGTACTTC. Amino acids: CSASGFTAPWKTQYF.

In this sample, this clone turned up once. V and J are TRBV11-2 and TRBJ2-2, with D hard to call. CDR1 and CDR2 (germline): SGHAT, FQNNGV. V was clipped by 6 bases and J by 5 bases, with 10 bases between them. This CDR3 is 13 amino acids long. In DNA form, the CDR3 reads TGTGCCAGCAGGTACTCCGGGACCGGGGAGCTGTTTTTT. Translated: CASRYSGTGELFF. Variable domain in full (rest from reference TRBV11-2 and TRBJ2-2): EAGVAQSPRYKIIEKRQSVAFWCNPISGHATLYWYQQILGQGPKLLIQFQNNGVVDDSQLPKDRFSAERLKGVDSTLKIQPAKLEDSAVYLCASRYSGTGELFFGEGSRLTVL.

The chain is built from TRBV13 and TRBJ1-2; 9 bases line up with TRBD1. Germline CDR1 PRHDT, CDR2 FYEKMQ (reference sequence). J lost 4 bases, V lost 3 bases, and 6 bases had no gene match. This CDR3 comprises 15 residues. The CDR3 spells CASSFRQGVGYGYTF. DNA for the CDR3: TGTGCCAGCAGCTTCAGACAGGGGGTAGGCTATGGCTACACCTTC. The whole variable domain, filled in from reference TRBV13 and TRBJ1-2, reads AAGVIQSPRHLIKEKRETATLKCYPIPRHDTVYWYQQGPGQDPQFLISFYEKMQSDKGSIPDRFSAQQFSDYHSELNMSSLELGDSALYFCASSFRQGVGYGYTFGSGTRLTVV.

The chain employs TRBV5-1 and TRBJ2-3; 11 bases are a match to TRBD2. Trimming cost V 4 bases and J 3 bases; bases outside gene matches: 13. The CDR3 extends over 18 amino acids. In germline, CDR1 is SGHRS, CDR2 YFSETQ. The CDR3 coding sequence is TGCGCCAGCAGCCCACTCCTTCCTAGCGGGGGGAATACAGATACGCAGTATTTT. It specifies CASSPLLPSGGNTDTQYF. Looking up the rest from reference TRBV5-1 and TRBJ2-3 gives the full variable domain: KAGVTQTPRYLIKTRGQQVTLSCSPISGHRSVSWYQQTPGQGLQFLFEYFSETQRNKGNFPGRFSGRQFSNSRSEMNVSTLELGDSALYLCASSPLLPSGGNTDTQYFGPGTRLTVL.

The V and J genes are TRBV5-4 and TRBJ2-2; 8 positions agree with TRBD2. The junction had 5 bases not matched to a gene; V was cut back by 1 base and J by 3 bases. Germline values: CDR1 SGHNT, CDR2 YYREEE (reference sequence). The CDR3 has 16 residues. The CDR3 coding sequence is TGTGCCAGCAGCTTGCAGGGACTAGGGGACACCGGGGAGCTGTTTTTT. Protein sequence: CASSLQGLGDTGELFF.

The chain is built from TRBV6-5 and TRBJ2-5; TRBD1 might be the D (6 bases). V was cut by 4 bases and J by 5 bases, with 11 bases left in between. The CDR3 length is 13 residues. Germline V gene data show CDR1 as MNHEY and CDR2 as SVGAGI. In DNA form, the CDR3 reads TGTGCCAGCAGTTTTCAGGGGTGGGAGACCCAGTACTTC. Residues: CASSFQGWETQYF.

The chain recombines TRBV7-9 with TRBJ2-5; 10 nucleotides agree with TRBD1. This CDR3 has 15 amino acids. Per the germline V gene, CDR1 is SEHNR and CDR2 is FQNEAQ (reference sequence). V lost 5 bases, J lost 7 bases, and 10 bases stayed unmatched. CDR3 in DNA: TGTGCCAGCAGCCCCGGGACAGGGGAGGTGGGGACCCAGTACTTC. This translates into CASSPGTGEVGTQYF.